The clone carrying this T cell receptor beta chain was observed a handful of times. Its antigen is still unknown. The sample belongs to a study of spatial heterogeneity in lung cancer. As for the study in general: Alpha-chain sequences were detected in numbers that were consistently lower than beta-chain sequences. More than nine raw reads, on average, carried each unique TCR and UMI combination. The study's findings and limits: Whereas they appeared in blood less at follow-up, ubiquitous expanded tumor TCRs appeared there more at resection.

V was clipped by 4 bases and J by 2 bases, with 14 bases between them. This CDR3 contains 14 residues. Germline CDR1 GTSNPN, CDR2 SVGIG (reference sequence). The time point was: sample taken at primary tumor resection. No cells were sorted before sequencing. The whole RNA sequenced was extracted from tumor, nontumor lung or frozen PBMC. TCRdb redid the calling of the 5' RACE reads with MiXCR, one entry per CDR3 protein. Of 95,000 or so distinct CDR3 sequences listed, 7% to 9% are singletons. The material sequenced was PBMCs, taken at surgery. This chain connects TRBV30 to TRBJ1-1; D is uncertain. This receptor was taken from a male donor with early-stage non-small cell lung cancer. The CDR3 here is CAWTEGRFNTEAFF. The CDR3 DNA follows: TGTGCCTGGACCGAGGGCAGATTTAACACTGAAGCTTTCTTT.